The subject of this entry is one T cell receptor beta chain. This sample was included in a study of blood T cell repertoires in COVID-19. Trimming shortened V by 11 bases and J by 9 bases, and 17 bases separated the two germline ends. Germline CDR1 and CDR2: MNHEY and SVGAGI. The CDR3 runs to 12 residues. Some clones are missing from TCRdb's copy, which holds only in-frame ones; the method was immunoSEQ multiplex PCR. The sample yields 150,000 to 200,000 clones, around four fifths seen once. The sequence was collected from a man between 65 and 80 years old who had been exposed to COVID-19. The rearrangement joins TRBV6-5 to TRBJ1-5; the D gene is possibly TRBD1 (6 bases). The sample was PBMCs or T cells enriched from blood (not recorded which). DNA of the CDR3: TGTGCCGTCCGAGGGGGGGGAGGGCCCCAGCATTTT. Protein product: CAVRGGGGPQHF.